This T cell receptor (beta chain) is drawn from a study of blood T cell repertoires in COVID-19. On the study more broadly: Samples came from the United States, Italy and Spain, spanning acute and convalescent COVID-19. PBMCs, B-cell-depleted T cells, or T cells provided the cDNA or gDNA that made up the material.

Per the original methods: Estimated nucleated cell counts came from reference gene primer amplification. TCRdb's copy holds only in-frame clones and misses some; the assay was immunoSEQ multiplex PCR. The V and J calls and clone size are taken from that table; D and trimming were inferred from the DNA. The data hold over 90,000 clones, with around 88% observed a single time. Trimming cost V 3 bases and J 7 bases, with 13 bases left between them. CDR3 size: 14 residues. CDR1 is MDHEN, CDR2 SYDVKM, per germline. The rearrangement links TRBV28 to TRBJ1-5, with D possibly TRBD1 on 5 matching bases. The sequence came from a human donor in a cohort sampled during active COVID-19. The sample consisted of peripheral blood. For the CDR3, the DNA is TGTGCCAGCAGTTTGGGAGGGGCCCCACAGCCCCAGCATTTT. This codes for CASSLGGAPQPQHF. The variable domain in full, with the rest retrieved from reference TRBV28 and TRBJ1-5, is DVKVTQSSRYLVKRTGEKVFLECVQDMDHENMFWYRQDPGLGLRLIYFSYDVKMKEKGDIPEGYSVSREKKERFSLILESASTNQTSMYLCASSLGGAPQPQHFGDGTRLSIL.